Listed below are T cell receptor beta chains from one sample, sequenced in a study of molecular identifiers for immune sequencing clone quantification. A single record per CDR3 protein comes from TCRdb applying MiXCR to the PCR reads. This table holds about 40,000 distinct CDR3 sequences, about 19% found once. Sequencing used naive CD8+ T cells from blood, with Jurkat cell RNA spiked in. These receptors all come from a human donor in good health. Some libraries in this study had Jurkat cell RNA spiked in. Each CDR3 is given without its conserved first and last residue. The D gene is left open where the match is weak.

CDR3aa | v_gene | d_gene | j_gene
ASSLVNAGGEKLF | TRBV6-5 | TRBD1 | TRBJ1-4
ASSELAGSYNEQF | TRBV6-2/TRBV6-3 | TRBD2 | TRBJ2-1
ASSSYRDPGEQY | TRBV7-6 | NA | TRBJ2-7
ASSYPLISGGTSGRTSTDTQY | TRBV28 | TRBD2 | TRBJ2-3
ASSPTPFGNQPQH | TRBV6-5 | NA | TRBJ1-5
ASSQAPPGTAQETQY | TRBV4-3 | TRBD1 | TRBJ2-5
AWSLPGGETQY | TRBV30 | TRBD2 | TRBJ2-5
ASSLRTSGRASDTQY | TRBV28 | TRBD2 | TRBJ2-3
ATSDRTSGDNEQF | TRBV24-1 | TRBD2 | TRBJ2-1
ATKGVTGELF | TRBV24-1 | NA | TRBJ2-2
ASSIGQFLDTQY | TRBV19 | NA | TRBJ2-3
ASSIGAENIQY | TRBV19 | NA | TRBJ2-4
ASSLPGKLGQETQY | TRBV2 | NA | TRBJ2-5
ASSPGRAIGELF | TRBV27 | TRBD2 | TRBJ2-2
ASSLLAGGSTDTQY | TRBV7-9 | TRBD2 | TRBJ2-3
ASSQDQTATFAGELF | TRBV4-3 | NA | TRBJ2-2
ASSEGLVGTDTQY | TRBV7-6 | TRBD2 | TRBJ2-3
ASSLRGAWNTEAF | TRBV5-4 | NA | TRBJ1-1
ASREAGGASYEQY | TRBV7-9 | NA | TRBJ2-7
ASSYPPGLQETQY | TRBV6-2/TRBV6-3 | NA | TRBJ2-5
ASSIGTDYEQY | TRBV19 | TRBD1 | TRBJ2-7
ASSITGFLYTGELV | TRBV12-3/TRBV12-4 | NA | TRBJ2-2
ASKGGQLGGEQF | TRBV4-1 | NA | TRBJ2-1
ASSRGGTRLADTQY | TRBV9 | NA | TRBJ2-3
ASSDGTFYEQY | TRBV7-9 | NA | TRBJ2-7
ASSLEPRGTGELF | TRBV7-9 | TRBD1 | TRBJ2-2
ASSQGPRRGETQY | TRBV4-1 | NA | TRBJ2-5
ASSTQGNEQY | TRBV6-5 | NA | TRBJ2-7
ASGEAGKLF | TRBV4-3 | NA | TRBJ1-4
ASSQAYRFWGEAF | TRBV4-3 | NA | TRBJ1-1
ASSLASSGGLAKNIQY | TRBV11-2 | TRBD2 | TRBJ2-4
SARDLLGQFYNEQF | TRBV20-1 | NA | TRBJ2-1
ASSPLTGANVLT | TRBV7-9 | NA | TRBJ2-6
ASSLVGGGSYEQY | TRBV5-4 | TRBD2 | TRBJ2-7
ASSLERMNTEAF | TRBV28 | NA | TRBJ1-1
ASSLNTEETQY | TRBV7-9 | NA | TRBJ2-5
ASSSRGRDGYT | TRBV28 | TRBD1 | TRBJ1-2
ASSLPRGGGLSNTGELF | TRBV9 | NA | TRBJ2-2
ASSQSSDPNTEAF | TRBV14 | NA | TRBJ1-1
ASSWTSDYQETQY | TRBV6-2/TRBV6-3 | TRBD2 | TRBJ2-5
ASSPNNQPQH | TRBV12-3/TRBV12-4 | NA | TRBJ1-5
SAGGELGPDTQY | TRBV20-1 | TRBD2 | TRBJ2-3
ASSYPVTNTEAF | TRBV6-2/TRBV6-3 | NA | TRBJ1-1
ASSRGQQETQY | TRBV16 | NA | TRBJ2-5
ASSSVPAGGYSGNTIY | TRBV5-4 | NA | TRBJ1-3